This T cell receptor (beta chain) stems from a study of T cells expressing NK-cell markers. Study context: CD3+CD56+NKG2C+, CD3+CD56+NKG2C- and CD3+CD56-NKG2C+ T cells, once sorted, supplied the TCR beta repertoires. HCMV serostatus: seven of eight sequenced donors positive, one negative.

General study results and limits: Uncertainty persisted over the HCMV specificity of expanded NKG2C+ T cell clones.

Points on this clonotype: Its target is not known.

Beta-chain TCR cDNA was generated via 5'RACE template switching with UMIs. TCRdb re-called the 5' RACE reads and gives one entry per CDR3 protein, without DNA. Here the sample table reports hundreds of thousands of distinct CDR3 sequences. This clonotype was obtained from a man aged 18 to 29 in good health. Sequencing input: blood T cells: a sorted CD56 or NKG2C T cell subset, CD4+ or CD8+ T cells, or bulk PBMC T cells (not recorded which).

This chain's CDR3 is CASSSRLGELFF. The V gene is TRBV7-9, the J gene TRBJ2-2. Looked up from germline, CDR1 is SEHNR and CDR2 is FQNEAQ (reference sequence). The CDR3 contains 12 residues.